This T cell receptor (beta chain) was profiled in a study of T cell responses to AZD1222 COVID-19 vaccine. TCRdb's table, derived via immunoSEQ multiplex PCR, lists solely in-frame clones and lacks some. The sample has about 160,000 clones, 80% to 90% seen once; the top ten hold about 6.9%. The CDR3 covers 12 residues. The germline V and J ends were trimmed by 2 bases and 3 bases, with 4 bases remaining between them. The V gene's germline CDR1 is SGDLS and CDR2 YYNGEE. Sample: peripheral blood, taken on day 0 of AZD1222 vaccination. The gene calls are TRBV9 and TRBJ2-3; D remains ambiguous. This clonotype originated in an adult in good health. CDR3 sequence: CASSVPTDTQYF. Here the CDR3 DNA reads TGTGCCAGCAGCGTCCCTACAGATACGCAGTATTTT.